This T cell receptor (beta chain) derives from a study of shared clonotypes between healthy human individuals (dated by TCRdb to 2018 to 2020). With regard to the full study: The cohort included three men and two women between 18 and 49 years of age. For each donor, CD4 naive and CD4 memory were each given three plates, CD8 naive was given two plates, and CD8 memory was given one plate. To estimate repertoire size and how much clonotype sharing occurs between individuals, the study deeply sequenced the blood TCR repertoires of several healthy adults. To increase sequencing depth and limit assay-specific biases, different laboratories used diverse techniques to prepare libraries and sequence TCR repertoires. Between about 0.9 and 9 billion PBMCs per donor were obtained by leukapheresis. On the study overall, not on this receptor specifically: The small number of donors limited the genetic and exposure-history diversity represented. Incomplete sequencing was indicated by rarefaction of sorted-subset datasets, despite the large sequencing depth. Compared with non-shared clonotypes, the clonotypes found in all four sorted-subset donors had higher generation probabilities. Sharing across a few donors was observed for about 5% of naive CD4, under 4% of naive CD8, about 2.3% of memory CD4, and roughly 0.4% of memory CD8 clonotypes. Pairwise subsampling indicated that sequencing depth was expected to affect the degree of clonotype sharing among donors. Sampling was limited to blood, and TCR repertoires in tissue likely differ from TCR repertoires in blood. Naive subsets generally had larger estimated clonotype richness than memory subsets.

Using the deep immunoSEQ assay, TCR CDR3 regions were amplified from genomic DNA by multiplex PCR. Extracted genomic DNA from each cell subset was spread evenly across all wells of several immunoSEQ 96-well plates, with each plate serving as a replicate. For sorted subsets, approximately 210 ng of genomic DNA, equivalent to roughly 30,000 T cell genomes, went into each replicate PCR. The purified libraries were quantified using a Qubit 3.0 fluorometer, sized with a Bioanalyzer 2100, and then quantified again using the KAPA Library Quantification kit. Each immunoSEQ 96-well plate was sequenced on its own single-read 150-cycle Illumina NextSeq 550 flow cell. Regarding the original processing steps: Because the immunoSEQ output held only junctional sequences and lacked quality scores, the filtering could not match the filtering applied to full-length reads. Sequences were annotated with PyIR, a Python wrapper for IgBLAST v1.9, and V/J genes and CDR3 were assigned using IMGT germline references. Any read was removed if the V/J assignment was weak (E-value above 1e-6), the CDR3 was missing, or the read contained stop codons, out-of-frame junctions, or ambiguous translated residues. V3J clonotypes were defined by identical inferred V gene, J gene, and CDR3 amino acid sequence. Percentage overlap between repertoires was calculated by dividing the number of shared unique clonotypes by the size of the smaller repertoire. RTK rarefaction, the Chao1 estimator, and Recon v2.1 estimates of unobserved clonotypes were used to assess repertoire richness. Generation probabilities for all TCRbeta clonotypes obtained by the gDNA method from four donors were computed using OLGA. TCRdb re-hosts the immuneACCESS table, in-frame sequences only. Its copies lack some clones; in the studies checked, an unresolved V gene accounts for under half of them, and the cause for the rest is not known. D and trimming were read from the DNA, whereas the V and J calls and clone size are those reported in that table. Here the sample has roughly 2.5 million clones; more than 80% occur a single time. 0.14% of the sample goes to the ten largest clones.

The donors were healthy, HIV-negative adults who had no recently reported acute infections or vaccinations. Every donor was a Caucasian adult residing in Nashville, Tennessee, USA. CD4+ T cells were enriched by magnetic negative selection; naive cells were then positively selected on CD45RA, and the negative fraction formed the memory subset. After blood collection by leukapheresis, PBMCs were isolated using Ficoll-Histopaque density gradient centrifugation and then cryopreserved in the vapor phase of liquid nitrogen. Purity and quantity of every magnetically sorted T cell population were checked by analytical flow cytometry. Each sorted fraction had its genomic DNA isolated and then quantified by UV absorbance on a Nanodrop 2000c. Notes on this clone: What antigen it recognizes has not been identified. No much larger clone is present one base from it, and per-base qualities are unavailable.

CDR1 and CDR2, looked up from the germline V gene, are KGHSH and LQKENI. Trimmed from V: 4 bases; trimmed from J: 9 bases; junction bases lacking a gene match: 8. Including cysteine and phenylalanine, the CDR3 has 14 amino acids. The kept DNA is CDR3 alone, 42 bases in frame from the first base. The chain was built from TRBV18 and TRBJ2-1, with 8 junctional bases fitting TRBD1. This receptor was taken from a man between 18 and 29 years old in good health. The sequenced sample consisted of naive CD4+ T cells sorted from blood. The sample's cell subset or site label is to be understood as: CD45RA+ positively selected. Here the CDR3 is given as CASSLGTGIGEQFF. The sequence in DNA is TGTGCCAGCTCACTCGGGACAGGAATCGGTGAGCAGTTCTTC.